This TCR beta chain was captured in a study of cytomegalovirus exposure and HLA in healthy donors. The CDR3 runs 15 residues. Germline assignment: CDR1 SGHVS and CDR2 FQNEAQ. V was pared by 0 bases and J by 9 bases, with 7 bases of the junction left unmatched. Both 60 Vbeta primers and 13 Jbeta primers went into the PCR. Method: immunoSEQ multiplex PCR; TCRdb's copy keeps in-frame clones and lacks some. The table lists roughly 200,000 clones, just over 75% of them singletons, with about 3.8% in the top ten. Sequencing input: PBMCs. The chain is built from TRBV7-8 and TRBJ2-1; 8 bases map to TRBD1. This TCR came from a woman aged 55-75 years in good health and CMV-seropositive. CDR3: CASSLALQGAFEQFF. The CDR3 DNA reads TGTGCCAGCAGCTTAGCGCTGCAGGGGGCTTTTGAGCAGTTCTTC.